The 25 T cell receptor beta chains below all came from one sample that was sequenced in a study of vaccination and CD4 T cells after COVID-19. CD4+ T cells that had been cultured provided DNA sequenced with the Oncomine TCR Beta short-read assay. TCRdb passed the PCR reads through MiXCR, listing each CDR3 protein once. Of about 10,000 distinct CDR3 sequences in the sample, roughly 76% were seen once. Described treatment: roughly nine-day PBMC culture with coronavirus spike peptide pools or control peptides (ViraFEST assay). No antigens are known for them. The specimen was CD4+ T cells from blood, cultured in vitro. These receptors came from a human donor who had recovered from COVID-19.

This clonotype has just a few counts. The chain couples TRBV6-1 to TRBJ1-5; TRBD1 might be the D (6 bases). The V gene lost 7 bases and the J gene lost 11 bases, with 24 bases spanning the gap. The CDR3 runs to 15 residues. Germline lookup yields CDR1 MNHNS and CDR2 SASEGT. The CDR3 here is CASTEGRGPQGAQHF. DNA for the CDR3: TGTGCCAGCACCGAAGGCAGGGGTCCCCAAGGAGCCCAGCATTTT.

The chain uses TRBV11-2 and TRBJ2-1; 9 nucleotides line up with TRBD1. CDR1 and CDR2 from the germline V gene are SGHAT and FQNNGV. The CDR3 has 17 residues. V was pared by 4 bases and J by 7 bases, with 14 bases of the junction left unmatched. The CDR3 DNA follows: TGTGCCAGCAGCTCACCACCCCGGGACAGGGCTATGAATGAGCAGTTCTTC. Translated: CASSSPPRDRAMNEQFF.

This rearrangement joins TRBV6-1 to TRBJ1-1; D unresolved. Trimming removed 6 bases at V and 3 bases at J, with 8 bases between. The CDR3 sequence is 12 residues long. Per the germline V gene, CDR1 is MNHNS and CDR2 is SASEGT. CDR3 in amino acids: CASSSRDTEAFF. The CDR3 coding sequence is TGTGCCAGCAGCTCACGAGACACTGAAGCTTTCTTT.

J is TRBJ2-3 and V is TRBV15; TRBD2 aligns across 7 bases. The trim removed 5 bases at V and 2 bases at J, leaving 10 bases unmatched. The CDR3 covers 16 residues. Per germline, CDR1 LNHNV and CDR2 YYDKDF (reference sequence). The CDR3: CATSGGDRAYTDTQYF. The CDR3 DNA is TGTGCCACCAGCGGGGGGGACCGAGCTTACACAGATACGCAGTATTTT.

This chain uses TRBV2 with TRBJ1-5; D unclear. The CDR3 runs 13 residues. Per germline, CDR1 SNHLY and CDR2 FYNNEI. The V and J ends lost 7 bases and 6 bases respectively, with 13 bases between them. The CDR3 coding sequence is TGTGCCAGCACCCTTTTACGTAGTCAGCCCCAGCATTTT. It is translated as CASTLLRSQPQHF. The full variable domain, its missing parts supplied by reference TRBV2 and TRBJ1-5, is EPEVTQTPSHQVTQMGQEVILRCVPISNHLYFYWYRQILGQKVEFLVSFYNNEISEKSEIFDDQFSVERPDGSNFTLKIRSTKLEDSAMYFCASTLLRSQPQHFGDGTRLSIL.

This clonotype was observed a single time. The chain is built from TRBV7-2 and TRBJ2-5, with D unresolved. The germline gives CDR1 SGHTA, CDR2 FQGNSA. The CDR3 sequence is 17 residues long. V shed 3 bases and J shed 1 base, with 18 bases lying between them. The CDR3 nucleotides read TGTGCCAGCAGCTTCTTATTCCCCATGGGGATCCAAGAGACCCAGTACTTC. Protein: CASSFLFPMGIQETQYF.

The rearrangement uses TRBV12-3 or TRBV12-4 and TRBJ1-5; TRBD1 matches at 7 bases. This CDR3 is built from 14 residues. Trimming cost V 5 bases and J 4 bases; bases outside gene matches: 5. The DNA for the CDR3 is TGTGCCAGCAGTCTCCAGGGGGGGAATCAGCCCCAGCATTTT. The encoded protein is CASSLQGGNQPQHF.

This chain joins TRBV30 and TRBJ1-2, with D possibly TRBD1 on 6 matching bases. With 0 bases removed from V and 5 bases from J, the gap between germline ends came to 13 bases. The CDR3 runs 14 residues. Germline lookup yields CDR1 GTSNPN and CDR2 SVGIG (reference sequence). DNA of the CDR3: TGTGCCTGGAGTGTACAGGACAGAGCTTATGGCTACACCTTC. It yields the protein CAWSVQDRAYGYTF.

The V call is TRBV19, the J call TRBJ2-7; either TRBD1 or TRBD2 may fit D (5 bases each). V was shortened by 4 bases and J by 0 bases, with 7 bases between the two germline ends. The CDR3 totals 13 residues. From germline, CDR1 is LNHDA and CDR2 SQIVND (reference sequence). The CDR3 nucleotides are TGTGCCAGTAGTAGGGACCTCTCCTACGAGCAGTACTTC. Translated, it gives CASSRDLSYEQYF.

In nucleotides, the CDR3 is TGTGCCAGCACCTCTGGCCAGGGAGCTACAGATACGCAGTATTTT. This sequence encodes CASTSGQGATDTQYF. V usage is TRBV7-2 and J usage is TRBJ2-3; D possibly matches TRBD1 or TRBD2 (5 bases each). CDR1 is SGHTA and CDR2 is FQGNSA in the germline V gene. Trimming removed 7 bases at V and 3 bases at J, with 17 bases between. The CDR3 sequence is 15 residues long.

The chain combines TRBV11-3 with TRBJ1-6, with a tentative D call TRBD1 (6 bases). V was trimmed by 3 bases and J by 7 bases, leaving 10 bases between them. CDR1 is SGHNT, CDR2 YENEEA, per germline. The CDR3 consists of 14 residues. In DNA form, the CDR3 reads TGTGCCAGCAGCTTGGGACAAGAAAATTCACCCCTCCACTTT. Translation: CASSLGQENSPLHF.

The chain has TRBV6-1 and TRBJ1-2; the D gene is possibly TRBD1 (5 bases). Germline V gene lookup returns CDR1 MNHNS and CDR2 SASEGT. This CDR3 is 14 amino acids long. V lost 7 bases and J 8 bases, leaving 20 bases between the germline ends. The CDR3 nucleotides read TGTGCCAGCACCAAATCGGGGGAATGGGGAGGCTACACCTTC. The encoded protein is CASTKSGEWGGYTF.

The V call is TRBV10-3, the J call TRBJ2-7; D not resolved. This CDR3 has 11 amino acids. The V gene's germline CDR1 is ENHRY and CDR2 SYGVKD. Trimming pared 10 bases from V and 3 bases from J, leaving 10 bases between. CDR3: CATGSFYEQYF. CDR3 nucleotide sequence: TGTGCCACCGGCTCGTTCTACGAGCAGTACTTC.

This chain joins TRBV28 and TRBJ2-7; 10 nucleotides agree with TRBD1. J was trimmed by 0 bases and V by 8 bases; bases with no gene match: 4. Germline CDR1 is MDHEN and CDR2 is SYDVKM. There are 14 residues in the CDR3. In DNA, the CDR3 is TGTGCCAGCCGGGGACAGGGGAGCTCCTACGAGCAGTACTTC. Protein sequence: CASRGQGSSYEQYF.

This clonotype was recorded a few times. V gene TRBV6-1 combines with J gene TRBJ2-7; 16 bases match TRBD2. CDR1 is MNHNS and CDR2 is SASEGT in the germline V gene. Unmatched junction bases numbered 3, after V lost 4 bases and J lost 6 bases. The CDR3 runs to 15 residues. The CDR3 spells CASSVGLAGGLEQYF. The CDR3 nucleotides are TGTGCCAGCAGTGTGGGACTAGCGGGGGGGCTCGAGCAGTACTTC.

Only a few counts were recorded for this clonotype. The chain employs TRBV6-1 and TRBJ1-6, with a possible D match to TRBD1 (6 bases). Trimming removed 6 bases at V and 14 bases at J, with 23 bases between. The CDR3 has 15 residues. The germline V gene encodes CDR1 MNHNS and CDR2 SASEGT. In nucleotides, the CDR3 is TGTGCCAGCAGCTCAGAGGGGGGCCTTAGAGGGGCCCTCCACTTT. Its translation is CASSSEGGLRGALHF.

This chain joins TRBV7-9 and TRBJ2-3; D possibly corresponds to TRBD2 (5 bases). CDR3 size: 14 residues. The ends were cut back, 5 bases at V and 3 bases at J, with 12 bases in the middle. Per the germline V gene, CDR1 is SEHNR and CDR2 is FQNEAQ (reference sequence). For the CDR3, the DNA is TGTGCCAGCAGCCACAAACCGGGAACAGATACGCAGTATTTT. It translates to CASSHKPGTDTQYF.

V and J are TRBV18 and TRBJ2-5; TRBD1 might be the D (6 bases). Trimming took off 0 bases at V and 5 bases at J, with 7 bases between the two ends. The CDR3 runs 13 residues. Germline V gene lookup returns CDR1 KGHSH and CDR2 LQKENI. In DNA, the CDR3 is TGTGCCAGCTCACCACCAGGGGGTGAGACCCAGTACTTC. This gives the protein CASSPPGGETQYF.

This clonotype has only a few counts. The chain combines TRBV20-1 with TRBJ2-3; 9 nucleotides match TRBD2. The CDR3 length is 16 residues. Unmatched junction bases numbered 10, after V lost 3 bases and J lost 3 bases. Germline V gene data show CDR1 as DFQATT and CDR2 as SNEGSKA (reference sequence). CDR3 coding DNA: TGCAGTGCTAGGGACGCGGAGCGGGGGGCGACAGATACGCAGTATTTT. This gives the protein CSARDAERGATDTQYF.

In its sample, this clonotype was seen a few times. CDR3 DNA: TGCAGTGCTAGAGAAGACAGGGCTAATTCACCCCTCCACTTT. Translated, it gives CSAREDRANSPLHF. The rearrangement links TRBV20-1 to TRBJ1-6; 7 bases match TRBD1. Germline values: CDR1 DFQATT, CDR2 SNEGSKA (reference sequence). This CDR3 is built from 14 residues. The junction had 2 bases not matched to a gene; V was cut back by 0 bases and J by 6 bases.

This chain joins TRBV20-1 and TRBJ2-5; 8 bases fit TRBD2. Germline V gene data show CDR1 as DFQATT and CDR2 as SNEGSKA (reference sequence). The CDR3 spans 13 residues. V was clipped by 5 bases and J by 4 bases; unmatched bases: 6. DNA for the CDR3: TGCAGTGCTGGGCCGGGACTAGGAGAGACCCAGTACTTC. Amino acids: CSAGPGLGETQYF.

The chain is built from TRBV5-8 and TRBJ2-7, with a tentative D call TRBD1 (6 bases). Trimming pared 4 bases from V and 2 bases from J, leaving 16 bases between. This CDR3 spans 15 amino acids. Germline assignment: CDR1 SGHTS and CDR2 YDEGEE. CDR3 sequence: CASSRRLQGPYEQYF. DNA for the CDR3: TGTGCCAGCAGCCGAAGGCTACAGGGACCCTACGAGCAGTACTTC.

A few counts support this clonotype. The gene calls are TRBV6-1 and TRBJ2-7, with 11 bases identical to TRBD2. Trimming removed 4 bases from V and 1 base from J; junction bases left unmatched: 12. Germline-derived CDR1 and CDR2 are MNHNS and SASEGT. The CDR3 is 18 residues long. The CDR3 sequence: CASSVLPGLAAFSYEQYF. As DNA, the CDR3 is TGTGCCAGCAGTGTCCTTCCGGGACTAGCGGCTTTTTCCTACGAGCAGTACTTC.

This clonotype has more than one count but fewer than ten. The chain couples TRBV7-9 to TRBJ2-5; 12 positions match TRBD2. The CDR3 is 16 amino acids. The germline gives CDR1 SEHNR, CDR2 FQNEAQ (reference sequence). With 5 bases clipped from V and 5 bases from J, the junction kept 9 bases outside the gene matches. The CDR3 protein is CASSPGLAGRFETQYF. The CDR3 nucleotides are TGTGCCAGCAGCCCCGGACTAGCGGGGCGTTTCGAGACCCAGTACTTC.

The gene calls are TRBV20-1 and TRBJ2-3; D gene ambiguous. The V and J ends lost 3 bases and 2 bases respectively, with 15 bases between them. Germline V gives CDR1 DFQATT, CDR2 SNEGSKA (reference sequence). The length of the CDR3 is 15 residues. The CDR3 is CSASRPAGLTDTQYF. In nucleotides, the CDR3 is TGCAGTGCTAGTAGGCCGGCCGGGCTCACAGATACGCAGTATTTT.